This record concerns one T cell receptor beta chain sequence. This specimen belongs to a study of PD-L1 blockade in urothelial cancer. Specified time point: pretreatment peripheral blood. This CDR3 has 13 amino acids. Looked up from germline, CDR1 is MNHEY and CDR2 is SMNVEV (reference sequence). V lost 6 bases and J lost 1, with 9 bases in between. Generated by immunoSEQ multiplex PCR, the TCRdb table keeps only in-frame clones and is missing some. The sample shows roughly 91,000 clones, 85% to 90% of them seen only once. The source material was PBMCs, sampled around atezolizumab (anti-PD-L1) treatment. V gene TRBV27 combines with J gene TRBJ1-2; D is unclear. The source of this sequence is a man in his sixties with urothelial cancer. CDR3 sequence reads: CASRPTVNYGYTF. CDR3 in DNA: TGTGCCAGCAGACCTACGGTTAACTATGGCTACACCTTC.